The source of this T cell receptor beta chain is a study of T cells after yellow fever vaccination. On the study more broadly: Some fractions had low cell numbers, and these were prepared with SMART-Seq v4 Ultra Low Input.

Per germline, CDR1 LGHNA and CDR2 YSLEER. Trimming pared 0 bases from V and 7 bases from J, leaving 1 base between. The CDR3 runs 12 residues. This clonotype was seen a few times. Its antigen is unidentified. Broader study findings: In post-booster samples, most primary-vaccination clones reappeared (about 95% CD4, 88% CD8).

Making TCR cDNA involved 5'RACE template switching, which added UMIs and a universal primer site. TCRdb processed the 5' RACE reads anew with MiXCR; each CDR3 protein has one entry. This table holds over 45,000 distinct CDR3 sequences, approximately 7.7% found once. This material consisted of CD8+ T cells sorted from PBMCs, taken on the day of the first yellow fever vaccination. The chain uses TRBV4-3 and TRBJ1-6; D remains unclear. This receptor was taken from a man in his late teens or twenties who received the YFV17D yellow fever vaccine. CDR3 loop: CASSQENSPLHF. In DNA, the CDR3 is TGCGCCAGCAGCCAAGAAAATTCACCCCTCCACTTT.